The 3 T cell receptor beta chains listed next were all sequenced from one sample in a study of cytomegalovirus exposure and HLA in healthy donors. The data were produced by immunoSEQ multiplex PCR, yet TCRdb's version contains in-frame clones alone and is incomplete. The data show 350,000 or so clones, roughly 89% seen once. Sequenced: PBMCs. These receptors were obtained from a woman in her late teens or twenties in good health and CMV-seronegative.

This clone was found a few times. This CDR3 is CASRRDSRYGYTF. The CDR3 coding sequence is TGTGCCAGCAGGAGGGACAGTCGGTATGGCTACACCTTC. The V call is TRBV2, the J call TRBJ1-2, with 7 bases that match TRBD1. The CDR3 spans 13 residues. Trimming at V came to 6 bases and at J to 5 bases, leaving 6 bases not matched to a gene. Per the germline V gene, CDR1 is SNHLY and CDR2 is FYNNEI.

This rearrangement joins TRBV9 to TRBJ1-1, with a weak D call TRBD1 (5 bases). The V end lost 0 bases, the J end lost 4 bases, and 10 bases lay between the germline ends. This CDR3 has 14 amino acids. Germline loops: CDR1 SGDLS, CDR2 YYNGEE. The CDR3 loop is CASSVEGSGTEAFF. CDR3 DNA: TGTGCCAGCAGCGTAGAGGGGTCCGGCACTGAAGCTTTCTTT.

The chain combines TRBV19 with TRBJ2-7; D unclear. Germline CDR1 reads LNHDA; CDR2 reads SQIVND (reference sequence). The length of the CDR3 is 11 residues. V was pared by 5 bases and J by 3 bases, with 5 bases between. The CDR3 DNA reads TGTGCCAGTAGTGGGCACTACGAGCAGTACTTC. It is translated as CASSGHYEQYF. The full variable domain, completed using reference TRBV19 and TRBJ2-7, is DGGITQSPKYLFRKEGQNVTLSCEQNLNHDAMYWYRQDPGQGLRLIYYSQIVNDFQKGDIAEGYSVSREKKESFPLTVTSAQKNPTAFYLCASSGHYEQYFGPGTRLTVT.